Below are 22 T cell receptor beta chains sequenced from a single sample in a study of early T cells in non-severe SARS-CoV-2 infection. TCRdb redid the calling of the 5' RACE reads with MiXCR, one entry per CDR3 protein. The profile covers 35,000 to 45,000 distinct CDR3 sequences, with 5.4% appearing a single time and about 5.5% taken by the ten largest. The sample in question was whole blood, obtained at baseline. These TCRs come from an adult who was a healthcare worker with PCR-confirmed SARS-CoV-2 infection or an uninfected control (not recorded which).

This clonotype was observed many times. The J gene is TRBJ2-7, the V gene TRBV12-3 or TRBV12-4; D perhaps matches TRBD2 (6 bases). With 6 bases removed from V and 2 bases from J, the gap between germline ends came to 17 bases. CDR3 length: 15 residues. DNA for the CDR3: TGTGCCAGCAGCCTAGGAGGGGCCCTACCCTACGAGCAGTACTTC. Its protein product is CASSLGGALPYEQYF.

There are a few counts of this clonotype. V usage is TRBV5-1 and J usage is TRBJ2-2, with D unresolved. CDR3 length equals 17 residues. Trimming shortened V by 0 bases and J by 1 base, and 13 bases separated the two germline ends. Germline CDR1 SGHRS, CDR2 YFSETQ. The CDR3 DNA reads as TGCGCCAGCAGCTTGGACGACCGGACGGAGAACACCGGGGAGCTGTTTTTT. Its protein is CASSLDDRTENTGELFF.

This clonotype was counted ten times or more. The chain joins TRBV30 to TRBJ1-2, with TRBD1 matching over 7 bases. V was pared by 2 bases and J by 4 bases, with 4 bases of the junction left unmatched. Germline V gives CDR1 GTSNPN, CDR2 SVGIG (reference sequence). The length of the CDR3 is 13 residues. The CDR3 DNA reads as TGTGCCTGGAGTCGGACAGGCGGCTATGGCTACACCTTC. It specifies CAWSRTGGYGYTF.

This clonotype was counted ten times or more. The chain combines TRBV24-1 with TRBJ2-5; TRBD1 matches 8 bases. The germline gives CDR1 KGHDR, CDR2 SFDVKD. The CDR3 length is 15 residues. The ends lost 3 bases at V and 2 bases at J; junction bases unmatched: 4. CDR3 DNA: TGTGCCACCAGTGATGGAGGGACAGGACAAGAGACCCAGTACTTC. Protein sequence: CATSDGGTGQETQYF.

This clonotype was counted a few times. This rearrangement joins TRBV7-9 to TRBJ1-6, with no clear D. The germline V gene has CDR1 SEHNR and CDR2 FQNEAQ (reference sequence). V was clipped by 1 base and J by 6 bases, with 7 bases between them. The CDR3 is 14 residues long. The CDR3 sequence: CASSLDPLNSPLHF. CDR3 bases: TGTGCCAGCAGCTTAGACCCACTTAATTCACCCCTCCACTTT.

This clonotype was observed many times. The chain combines TRBV9 with TRBJ1-1, with D possibly matching TRBD1 (5 bases). This CDR3 is 14 amino acids long. V was trimmed by 2 bases and J by 1 base, leaving 9 bases between them. The germline CDR1 and CDR2 sequences are SGDLS and YYNGEE. The CDR3 protein is CASSVGGENTEAFF. The CDR3 DNA reads as TGTGCCAGCAGCGTGGGAGGGGAGAACACTGAAGCTTTCTTT.

This clonotype was counted many times. V usage is TRBV7-2 and J usage is TRBJ2-1, with 8 positions matching TRBD2. Germline-derived CDR1 and CDR2 are SGHTA and FQGNSA. The CDR3 runs to 16 residues. V gave up 5 bases and J gave up 3 bases; unmatched junction bases: 9. The chain's CDR3 is CASSLDSGILYNEQFF. The CDR3 DNA follows: TGTGCCAGCAGCCTTGATAGCGGGATCCTCTACAATGAGCAGTTCTTC.

Judged by abundance, this clonotype is medium-sized. The gene calls are TRBV20-1 and TRBJ2-1, with TRBD2 matching 10 bases. From germline, CDR1 is DFQATT and CDR2 SNEGSKA (reference sequence). The CDR3 loop spans 16 amino acids. V trimming: 3 bases; J trimming: 10 bases; junction bases outside the gene matches: 15. CDR3 loop: CSARRFGTSAIEEQFF. The CDR3 DNA sequence: TGCAGTGCTAGGAGATTTGGGACTAGCGCCATTGAGGAGCAGTTCTTC.

This clonotype was seen at least ten times. The chain combines TRBV19 with TRBJ1-5; 12 nucleotides agree with TRBD1. In germline, CDR1 is LNHDA, CDR2 SQIVND (reference sequence). The length of the CDR3 is 18 residues. J was trimmed by 0 bases and V by 6 bases; bases with no gene match: 9. CDR3 DNA sequence: TGTGCCAGTAGCAGCAACCGGGACAGGGGGCTTAGCAATCAGCCCCAGCATTTT. Translating it yields CASSSNRDRGLSNQPQHF.

This clonotype was detected ten times or more. The chain joins TRBV18 to TRBJ1-3; 8 bases fit TRBD1. The V segment lost 5 bases and the J segment 4 bases; nucleotides outside the gene matches: 7. CDR1 is KGHSH, CDR2 LQKENI, per germline. This CDR3 is built from 15 residues. CDR3 in DNA: TGTGCCAGCTCAGGACTCAGGGGGCGCGGAAACACCATATATTTT. It codes for CASSGLRGRGNTIYF.

There are many counts of this clonotype. The rearrangement links TRBV6-5 to TRBJ2-7, with unresolved D. The CDR3 loop spans 14 amino acids. The V end was cut by 6 bases, the J end by 0 bases, with 12 bases between. The germline CDR1 and CDR2 sequences are MNHEY and SVGAGI. CDR3 in DNA: TGTGCCAGCAGGCAGATCCTTAGCTCCTACGAGCAGTACTTC. It yields the protein CASRQILSSYEQYF.

This clonotype occurred many times. The chain recombines TRBV7-9 with TRBJ2-3, with a possible D match to TRBD2 (6 bases). CDR3 size: 16 residues. Trimming took off 5 bases at V and 1 base at J, with 16 bases between the two ends. The germline CDR1 and CDR2 sequences are SEHNR and FQNEAQ (reference sequence). CDR3 DNA sequence: TGTGCCAGCAGCCAGGGTCGGGGGAGAGGCACAGATACGCAGTATTTT. It encodes CASSQGRGRGTDTQYF.

This clonotype was found many times. The chain is built from TRBV11-2 and TRBJ2-2; D is unresolved. Germline CDR1 SGHAT, CDR2 FQNNGV. This CDR3 spans 14 amino acids. V was pared by 1 base and J by 4 bases, with 7 bases between. Here the CDR3 reads CASSLVTGTGELFF. For the CDR3, the DNA is TGTGCCAGCAGCTTAGTAACTGGCACCGGGGAGCTGTTTTTT.

Many counts were recorded for this clonotype. The chain joins TRBV5-6 to TRBJ2-6; D possibly corresponds to TRBD1 (5 bases). The germline V gene has CDR1 SGHDT and CDR2 YYEEEE. This CDR3 contains 15 residues. Trimming shortened V by 1 base and J by 1 base, and 6 bases separated the two germline ends. The CDR3 DNA sequence: TGTGCCAGCAGCTTGCCAGGGTCTGGGGCCAACGTCCTGACTTTC. Translation gives CASSLPGSGANVLTF.

This clonotype was recorded a few times. The chain employs TRBV7-9 and TRBJ2-4, with 13 bases lining up with TRBD2. The CDR3 covers 18 residues. V trimming: 5 bases; J trimming: 4 bases; junction bases outside the gene matches: 11. Germline loops: CDR1 SEHNR, CDR2 FQNEAQ (reference sequence). This CDR3 reads CASSPKRLAGGGKNIQYF. CDR3 nucleotide sequence: TGTGCCAGCAGCCCCAAGAGACTAGCGGGAGGAGGAAAAAACATTCAGTACTTC.

The chain links TRBV27 to TRBJ1-1, with 9 bases matching TRBD1. Per germline, CDR1 MNHEY and CDR2 SMNVEV (reference sequence). This CDR3 is built from 14 residues. V was clipped by 7 bases and J by 4 bases; unmatched bases: 7. The CDR3 region is CASNYRGRATEAFF. The DNA for the CDR3 is TGTGCCAGCAATTACAGGGGGCGCGCCACTGAAGCTTTCTTT.

In this sample, this clonotype turned up a few times. A much more abundant neighbour one base away suggests this may be a read error. The J gene is TRBJ2-3, the V gene TRBV29-1, with TRBD1 identical over 7 bases. Germline CDR1 SQVTM, CDR2 ANQGSEA. The CDR3 extends over 13 amino acids. CDR3 region: CSVGRGKTDTPYF. CDR3 in DNA: TGCAGCGTTGGCAGGGGGAAGACAGATACGCCGTATTTT.

Many counts were recorded for this clonotype. V is TRBV7-2 and J is TRBJ2-7; TRBD2 aligns across 8 bases. Germline CDR1 SGHTA, CDR2 FQGNSA. The V gene end was trimmed by 1 base and the J gene end by 5 bases; junction bases not matched to a gene: 7. There are 15 residues in the CDR3. In DNA, the CDR3 is TGTGCCAGCAGCTTAGGGGCCGGGACTAGTAACGAGCAGTACTTC. This gives the protein CASSLGAGTSNEQYF.

This clonotype was counted at least ten times. The chain combines TRBV4-1 with TRBJ2-3; 12 nucleotides line up with TRBD2. Germline-derived CDR1 and CDR2 are MGHRA and YSYEKL. V shed 4 bases and J 3 bases; nucleotides not matched to a gene: 8. This CDR3 spans 17 amino acids. CDR3 sequence reads: CASSRGRLAGVTDTQYF. DNA of the CDR3: TGCGCCAGCAGCCGGGGAAGACTAGCGGGAGTGACAGATACGCAGTATTTT.

This clonotype was detected ten times or more. The chain combines TRBV9 with TRBJ2-5; 8 bases map to TRBD1. Germline V gene sequence: CDR1 SGDLS, CDR2 YYNGEE. Trimming took 4 bases from V and 5 from J; bases not matched to a gene: 10. CDR3 length: 15 amino acids. Here the CDR3 reads CASSIRDRWLETQYF. CDR3 DNA: TGTGCCAGCAGCATCCGGGACAGGTGGCTGGAGACCCAGTACTTC.

This clonotype was detected many times. V is TRBV7-4 and J is TRBJ1-4, with 7 bases fitting TRBD1. The J segment lost 0 bases and the V segment lost 5 bases, leaving 18 bases of the junction unmatched. This CDR3 region has 20 residues. Germline V CDR1 and CDR2: SGHVT, SQSDAQ. As DNA, the CDR3 is TGTGCCAGCAGCCAGCCGACAGGGAGGAAGTTCGGGGCAACTAATGAAAAACTGTTTTTT. Amino acid sequence: CASSQPTGRKFGATNEKLFF.

This clonotype appeared many times. The chain has TRBV7-8 and TRBJ2-1; D gene ambiguous. Trimming took off 4 bases at V and 4 bases at J, with 8 bases between the two ends. This CDR3 region has 13 residues. CDR1 is SGHVS and CDR2 is FQNEAQ in the germline V gene. The DNA for the CDR3 is TGTGCCAGCAGCTCTACCCTATACAATGAGCAGTTCTTC. The encoded protein is CASSSTLYNEQFF.